Sequencing of this T cell receptor beta chain was carried out in a study of shared clonotypes between healthy human individuals. General study results and limits: Around 5% of naive CD4 clonotypes were common to a few donors.

This CDR3 comprises 16 residues. CDR1 and CDR2 (germline): ENHRY, SYGVKD. The germline V and J ends were trimmed by 0 bases and 7 bases, with 18 bases remaining between them. Generated by immunoSEQ multiplex PCR, the TCRdb table keeps only in-frame clones and is missing some. The top ten clones hold 0.37% of a sample with 2 million to 2.5 million clones, less than 95% of them seen once. To note about this clone: Its antigen is currently unknown.

Adult Caucasians living in Nashville, Tennessee made up all of the donors. The chain has TRBV10-3 and TRBJ1-2; no clear D. Specimen: naive CD4+ T cells from PBMCs. Subset of the sample: CD45RA+ positively selected. The receptor's source is a man younger than 30 in good health. Some clones in this sample may be carry-over from other donors' samples. Written as DNA, the CDR3 is TGTGCCATCAGTGAGTCCAACCCCTCGGGAGTTTTTGGCTACACCTTC. Residues: CAISESNPSGVFGYTF.